The 9 T cell receptor beta chains presented below share a single source sample, sequenced in a study of T cells after posttransplantation cyclophosphamide. Sequencing used immunoSEQ multiplex PCR; TCRdb keeps in-frame clones, though not all of them. Observed in the sample are around 24,000 clones, none of them singletons. Busulfan-fludarabine conditioning, marrow transplant, and cyclophosphamide on days +3 and +4 were administered. The sequences come from PBMCs, collected after allogeneic stem cell transplant with posttransplant cyclophosphamide. Receptor source: a male patient in his late teens or twenties who received an allogeneic stem cell transplant from a related donor, was CMV-positive, and had no GVHD. These T cells may partly come from the graft donor.

The sample holds many counts of this clone. The rearrangement joins TRBV5-7 to TRBJ1-2; D uncertain. TRBV5-7 is an open reading frame, and its role is uncertain. Trimming pared 4 bases from V and 6 bases from J, leaving 16 bases between. CDR3 length: 14 residues. CDR3 nucleotide sequence: TGTGCCAGCAGCCCGGAGGGAAAGGAGAATGGCTACACCTTC. Its translation is CASSPEGKENGYTF.

There are a few counts of this clone. The chain carries TRBV4-3 and TRBJ2-6; tentative D call: TRBD2 (6 bases). The CDR3 length is 18 residues. The germline V gene has CDR1 LGHNA and CDR2 YSLEER. With 0 bases removed from V and 1 base from J, the gap between germline ends came to 13 bases. The CDR3 bases are TGCGCCAGCAGCCAAGATCTATATGGGGGGTCTGGGGCCAACGTCCTGACTTTC. Residues: CASSQDLYGGSGANVLTF.

This clone was found many times. V usage is TRBV19 and J usage is TRBJ2-4, with 8 bases lining up with TRBD2. In germline, CDR1 is LNHDA, CDR2 SQIVND (reference sequence). The CDR3 covers 16 residues. The V segment lost 3 bases and the J segment 2 bases; nucleotides outside the gene matches: 6. This chain's CDR3 is CASSISAGVTKNIQYF. The CDR3 DNA reads TGTGCCAGTAGTATTTCAGCGGGAGTAACCAAAAACATTCAGTACTTC.

Ten or more counts support this clone. V gene TRBV27 combines with J gene TRBJ2-1, with D maybe TRBD1 (6 bases). The germline V gene has CDR1 MNHEY and CDR2 SMNVEV (reference sequence). The V end lost 3 bases, the J end lost 1 base, and 13 bases lay between the germline ends. The CDR3 is 16 amino acids. The CDR3 loop is CASSFQGLGSYNEQFF. CDR3 DNA: TGTGCCAGCAGTTTCCAGGGGCTTGGGTCCTACAATGAGCAGTTCTTC.

Many counts were recorded for this clone. The chain links TRBV27 to TRBJ2-1; 8 bases match TRBD2. The CDR3 loop spans 16 amino acids. Germline V gives CDR1 MNHEY, CDR2 SMNVEV (reference sequence). With 5 bases clipped from V and 5 bases from J, the junction kept 11 bases outside the gene matches. The CDR3 sequence: CASSPWSGRGDNEQFF. CDR3 in DNA: TGTGCCAGCAGTCCCTGGAGCGGGAGAGGGGACAATGAGCAGTTCTTC.

This clone was recorded at least ten times. The chain combines TRBV11-2 with TRBJ2-1; weak D call: TRBD1 (6 bases). The V end lost 3 bases, the J end lost 9 bases, and 15 bases lay between the germline ends. The CDR3 is made up of 14 amino acids. CDR1 is SGHAT and CDR2 is FQNNGV in the germline V gene. The chain's CDR3 is CASSFFGGHFEQFF. The CDR3 DNA reads TGTGCCAGCAGCTTCTTTGGGGGACACTTTGAGCAGTTCTTC.

This clone came up many times. The rearrangement links TRBV2 to TRBJ2-6; TRBD1 aligns across 9 bases. There are 16 residues in the CDR3. Looked up from germline, CDR1 is SNHLY and CDR2 is FYNNEI. J was trimmed by 3 bases and V by 6 bases; bases with no gene match: 6. The CDR3 region has the DNA TGTGCCAGCAGCGGACAGGGGTCTTTTGGGGCCAACGTCCTGACTTTC. It codes for CASSGQGSFGANVLTF.

The chain has TRBV4-3 and TRBJ2-4, with 11 bases matching TRBD2. The CDR3 runs to 20 residues. V dropped 3 bases and J dropped 2; count of bases not matched to a gene: 15. The germline V gene encodes CDR1 LGHNA and CDR2 YSLEER. The CDR3 here is CASSQSAVGLAGGPKNIQYF. The CDR3 DNA follows: TGCGCCAGCAGCCAGTCCGCGGTCGGGTTAGCGGGAGGGCCCAAAAACATTCAGTACTTC.

This clone was detected ten times or more. The rearrangement uses TRBV10-3 and TRBJ1-6; 9 nucleotides line up with TRBD1. V lost 7 bases to trimming and J lost 10 bases; unmatched junction nucleotides: 8. This CDR3 is 14 amino acids long. CDR1 and CDR2 from the germline V gene are ENHRY and SYGVKD. The CDR3 nucleotides read TGTGCCATCACTACGGACAGGGGTGTCTCACCCCTCCACTTT. This encodes CAITTDRGVSPLHF.